This T cell receptor (beta chain) was captured in a study of T cell changes during pregnancy in multiple sclerosis. TCRdb keeps only in-frame clones here, not all; method: immunoSEQ multiplex PCR. The sample shows 65,000 to 70,000 clones, around 92% of them seen only once. V shed 3 bases and J 5 bases; nucleotides not matched to a gene: 4. In germline, CDR1 is KGHSH, CDR2 LQKENI. The CDR3 is 14 amino acids. V and J are TRBV18 and TRBJ2-5; 9 positions match TRBD1. The sequencing used peripheral blood, collected in the first trimester of pregnancy. The sequence was obtained from a female donor with multiple sclerosis, enrolled in a pregnancy study. The CDR3 nucleotides read TGTGCCAGCTCACCCGGACAGGGGCGTGAGACCCAGTACTTC. Its translation: CASSPGQGRETQYF.